This T cell receptor (beta chain) was observed in a study of control samples from healthy donors and cancer patients. The table came from immunoSEQ multiplex PCR; TCRdb's copy has only in-frame clones and leaves some out. The table shows roughly 130,000 clones, with approximately 90% occurring only once. Germline assignment: CDR1 MDHEN and CDR2 SYDVKM. After removal of 2 bases from V and 0 bases from J, the junction contained 7 bases not matched to a gene. The CDR3 consists of 17 residues. The J gene is TRBJ2-1, the V gene TRBV28; 7 bases are shared with TRBD1. This TCR was sampled from a man aged 18 to 30 in good health. The sequenced material came from blood. The CDR3 is CASSLPGTDSSYNEQFF. The CDR3 DNA sequence: TGTGCCAGCAGTTTACCCGGGACAGATAGCTCCTACAATGAGCAGTTCTTC. Variable domain in full (rest from reference TRBV28 and TRBJ2-1): DVKVTQSSRYLVKRTGEKVFLECVQDMDHENMFWYRQDPGLGLRLIYFSYDVKMKEKGDIPEGYSVSREKKERFSLILESASTNQTSMYLCASSLPGTDSSYNEQFFGPGTRLTVL.